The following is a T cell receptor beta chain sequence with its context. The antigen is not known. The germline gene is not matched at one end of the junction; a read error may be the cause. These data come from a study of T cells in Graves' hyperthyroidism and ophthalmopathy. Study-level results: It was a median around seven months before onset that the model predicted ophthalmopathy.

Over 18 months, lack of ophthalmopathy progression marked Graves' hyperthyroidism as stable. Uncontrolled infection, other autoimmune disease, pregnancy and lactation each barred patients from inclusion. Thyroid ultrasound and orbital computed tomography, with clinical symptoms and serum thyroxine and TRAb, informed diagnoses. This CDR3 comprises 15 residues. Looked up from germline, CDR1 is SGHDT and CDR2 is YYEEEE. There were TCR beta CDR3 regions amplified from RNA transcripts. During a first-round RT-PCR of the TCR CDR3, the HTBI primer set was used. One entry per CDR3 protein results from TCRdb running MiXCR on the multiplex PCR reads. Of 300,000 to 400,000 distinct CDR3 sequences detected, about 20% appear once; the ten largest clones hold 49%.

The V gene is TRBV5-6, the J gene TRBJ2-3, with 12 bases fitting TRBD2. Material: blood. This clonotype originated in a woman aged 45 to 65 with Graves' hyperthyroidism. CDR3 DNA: TGTGCCAGCACCGGACTAGCGGGGCACACAGATACGCAGTGTTTT. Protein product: CASTGLAGHTDTQCF.